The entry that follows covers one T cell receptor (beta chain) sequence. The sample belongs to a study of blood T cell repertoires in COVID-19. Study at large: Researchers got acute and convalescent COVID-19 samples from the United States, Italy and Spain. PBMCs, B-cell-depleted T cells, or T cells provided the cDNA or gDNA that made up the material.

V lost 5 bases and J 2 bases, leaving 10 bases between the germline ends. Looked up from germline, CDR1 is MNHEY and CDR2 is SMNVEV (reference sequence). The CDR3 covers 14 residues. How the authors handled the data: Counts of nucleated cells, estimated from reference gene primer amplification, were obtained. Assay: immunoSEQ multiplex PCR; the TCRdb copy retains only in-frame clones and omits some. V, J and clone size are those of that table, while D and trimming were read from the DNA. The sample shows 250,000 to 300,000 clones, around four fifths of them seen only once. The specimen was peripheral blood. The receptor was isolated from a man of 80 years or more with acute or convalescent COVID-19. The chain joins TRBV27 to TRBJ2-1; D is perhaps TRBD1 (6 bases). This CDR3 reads CASSPKGAYNEQFF. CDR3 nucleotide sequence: TGTGCCAGCAGTCCGAAGGGGGCCTACAATGAGCAGTTCTTC.